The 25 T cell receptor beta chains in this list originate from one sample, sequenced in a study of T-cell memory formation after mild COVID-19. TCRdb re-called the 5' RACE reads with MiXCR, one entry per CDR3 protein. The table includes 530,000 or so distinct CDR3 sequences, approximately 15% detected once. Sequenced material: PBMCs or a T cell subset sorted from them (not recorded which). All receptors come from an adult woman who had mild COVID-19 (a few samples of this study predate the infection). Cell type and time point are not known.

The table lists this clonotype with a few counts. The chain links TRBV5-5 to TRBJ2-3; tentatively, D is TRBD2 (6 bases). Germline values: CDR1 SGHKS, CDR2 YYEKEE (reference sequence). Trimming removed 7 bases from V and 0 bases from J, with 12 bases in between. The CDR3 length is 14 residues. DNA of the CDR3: TGTGCCAGCGCCCGGGGGTGGAGCACAGATACGCAGTATTTT. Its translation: CASARGWSTDTQYF.

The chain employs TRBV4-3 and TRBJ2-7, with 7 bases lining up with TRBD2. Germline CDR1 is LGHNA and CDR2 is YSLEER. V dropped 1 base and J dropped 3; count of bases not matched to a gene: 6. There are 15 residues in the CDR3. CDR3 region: CASSQGLAVVYEQYF. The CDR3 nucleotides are TGCGCCAGCAGCCAAGGCCTAGCGGTCGTCTACGAGCAGTACTTC.

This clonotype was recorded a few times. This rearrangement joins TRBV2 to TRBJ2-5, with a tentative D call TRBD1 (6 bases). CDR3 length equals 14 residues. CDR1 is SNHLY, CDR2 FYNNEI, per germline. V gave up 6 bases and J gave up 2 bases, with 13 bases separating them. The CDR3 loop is CASSRNREQETQYF. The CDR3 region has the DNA TGTGCCAGCAGCCGGAACAGGGAACAAGAGACCCAGTACTTC.

The CDR3: CASSLIGGATYEQYF. The CDR3 nucleotides read TGCGCCAGCAGCTTGATCGGCGGGGCCACCTACGAGCAGTACTTC. This sequence joins TRBV5-1 and TRBJ2-7, with D perhaps TRBD2 (6 bases). Looked up from germline, CDR1 is SGHRS and CDR2 is YFSETQ. The length of the CDR3 is 15 residues. Trimming removed 1 base from V and 2 bases from J, with 13 bases in between.

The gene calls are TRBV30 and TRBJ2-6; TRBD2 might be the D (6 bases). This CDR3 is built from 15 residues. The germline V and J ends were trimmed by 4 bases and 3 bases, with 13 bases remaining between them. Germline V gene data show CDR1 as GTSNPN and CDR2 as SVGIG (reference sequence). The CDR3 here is CAWNQGLGGANVLTF. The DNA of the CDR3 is TGTGCCTGGAATCAGGGACTCGGTGGGGCCAACGTCCTGACTTTC.

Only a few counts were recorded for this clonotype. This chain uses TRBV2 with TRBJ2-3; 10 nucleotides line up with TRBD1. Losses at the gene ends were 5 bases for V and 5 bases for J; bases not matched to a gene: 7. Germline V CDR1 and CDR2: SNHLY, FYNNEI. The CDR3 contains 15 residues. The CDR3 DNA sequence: TGTGCCAGCAGTACGGACAGGGGGTTGGAAGATACGCAGTATTTT. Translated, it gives CASSTDRGLEDTQYF.

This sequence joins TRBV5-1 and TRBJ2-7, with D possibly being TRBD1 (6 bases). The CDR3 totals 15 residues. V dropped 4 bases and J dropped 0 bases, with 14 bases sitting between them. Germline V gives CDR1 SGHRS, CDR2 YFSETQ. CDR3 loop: CASSPDSLTSYEQYF. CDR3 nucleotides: TGCGCCAGCAGCCCGGACAGTCTCACCTCCTACGAGCAGTACTTC.

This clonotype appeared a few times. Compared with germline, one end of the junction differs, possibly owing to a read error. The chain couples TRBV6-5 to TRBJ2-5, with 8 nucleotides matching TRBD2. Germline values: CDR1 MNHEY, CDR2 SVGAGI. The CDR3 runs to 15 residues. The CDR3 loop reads CASTYRRGGEETQYF. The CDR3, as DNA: TGTGCCAGCACTTACAGACGGGGGGGCGAGGAGACCCAGTACTTC.

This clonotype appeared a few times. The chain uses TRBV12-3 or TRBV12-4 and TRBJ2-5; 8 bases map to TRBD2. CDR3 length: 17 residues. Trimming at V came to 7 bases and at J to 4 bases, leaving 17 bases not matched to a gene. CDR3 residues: CASTPPVRGVLRETQYF. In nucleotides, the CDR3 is TGTGCCAGCACCCCCCCGGTGCGGGGGGTTCTGCGAGAGACCCAGTACTTC.

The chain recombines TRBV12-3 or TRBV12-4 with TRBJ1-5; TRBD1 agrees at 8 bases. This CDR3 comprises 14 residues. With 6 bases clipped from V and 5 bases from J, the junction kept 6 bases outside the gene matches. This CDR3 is CASRGTGGDQPQHF. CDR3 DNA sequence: TGTGCCAGCAGGGGCACAGGGGGAGATCAGCCCCAGCATTTT.

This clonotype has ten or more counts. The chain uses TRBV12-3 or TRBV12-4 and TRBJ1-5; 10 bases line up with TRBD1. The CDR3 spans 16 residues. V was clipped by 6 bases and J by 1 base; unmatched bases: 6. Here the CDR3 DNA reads TGTGCCAGCAGCCCCCGACAGGGGGCGAGCAATCAGCCCCAGCATTTT. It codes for CASSPRQGASNQPQHF.

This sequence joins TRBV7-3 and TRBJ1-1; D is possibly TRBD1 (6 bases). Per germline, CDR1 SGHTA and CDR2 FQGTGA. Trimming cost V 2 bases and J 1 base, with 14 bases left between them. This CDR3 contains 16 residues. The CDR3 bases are TGTGCCAGCAGCTTATACGCCGCAGGGGCGAACACTGAAGCTTTCTTT. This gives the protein CASSLYAAGANTEAFF.

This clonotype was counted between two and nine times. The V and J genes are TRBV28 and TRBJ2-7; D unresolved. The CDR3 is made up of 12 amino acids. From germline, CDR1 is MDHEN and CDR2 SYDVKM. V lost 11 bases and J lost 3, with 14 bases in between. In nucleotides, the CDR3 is TGTGCCGTCCGCGGCAGTGACTACGAGCAGTACTTC. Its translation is CAVRGSDYEQYF. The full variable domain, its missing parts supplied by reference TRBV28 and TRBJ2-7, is DVKVTQSSRYLVKRTGEKVFLECVQDMDHENMFWYRQDPGLGLRLIYFSYDVKMKEKGDIPEGYSVSREKKERFSLILESASTNQTSMYLCAVRGSDYEQYFGPGTRLTVT.

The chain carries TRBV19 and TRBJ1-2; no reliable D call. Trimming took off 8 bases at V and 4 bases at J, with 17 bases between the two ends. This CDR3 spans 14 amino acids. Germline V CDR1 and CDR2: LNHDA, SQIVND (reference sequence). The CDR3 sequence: CASLAHSSAYGYTF. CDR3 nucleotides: TGTGCCAGTCTCGCCCATTCATCGGCCTATGGCTACACCTTC.

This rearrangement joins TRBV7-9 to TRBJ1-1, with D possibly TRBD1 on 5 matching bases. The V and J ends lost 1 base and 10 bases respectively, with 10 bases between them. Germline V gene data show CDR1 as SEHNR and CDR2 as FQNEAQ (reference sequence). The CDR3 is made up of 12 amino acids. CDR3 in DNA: TGTGCCAGCAGCTTAGGGACGGGGCGAGCTTTCTTT. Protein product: CASSLGTGRAFF.

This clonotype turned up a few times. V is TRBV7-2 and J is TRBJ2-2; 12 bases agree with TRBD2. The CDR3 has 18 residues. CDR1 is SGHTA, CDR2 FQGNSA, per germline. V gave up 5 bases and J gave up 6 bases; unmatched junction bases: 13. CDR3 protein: CASSPQWRLAGDAGELFF. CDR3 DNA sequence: TGTGCCAGCAGCCCCCAGTGGCGACTAGCGGGAGATGCCGGGGAGCTGTTTTTT.

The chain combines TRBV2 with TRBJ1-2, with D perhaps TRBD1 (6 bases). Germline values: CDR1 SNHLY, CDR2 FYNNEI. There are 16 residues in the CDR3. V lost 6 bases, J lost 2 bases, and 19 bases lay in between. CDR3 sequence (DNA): TGTGCCAGCAGCTTCAGCCCAGGGGCCCGGAACTATGGCTACACCTTC. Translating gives CASSFSPGARNYGYTF.

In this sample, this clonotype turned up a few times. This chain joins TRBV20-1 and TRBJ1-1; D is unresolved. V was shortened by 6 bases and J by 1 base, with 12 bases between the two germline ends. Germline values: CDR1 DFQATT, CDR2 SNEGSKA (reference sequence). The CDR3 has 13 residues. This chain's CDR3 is CSASTPGNTEAFF. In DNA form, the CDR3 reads TGCAGTGCAAGTACTCCCGGGAACACTGAAGCTTTCTTT.

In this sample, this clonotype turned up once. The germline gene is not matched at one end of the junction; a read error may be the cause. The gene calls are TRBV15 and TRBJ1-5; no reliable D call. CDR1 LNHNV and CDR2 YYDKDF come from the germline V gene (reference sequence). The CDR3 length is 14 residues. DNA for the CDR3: TGTGCCACCAGCAAGCGGTACGACAATCAGCCCCAGAATTTT. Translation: CATSKRYDNQPQNF.

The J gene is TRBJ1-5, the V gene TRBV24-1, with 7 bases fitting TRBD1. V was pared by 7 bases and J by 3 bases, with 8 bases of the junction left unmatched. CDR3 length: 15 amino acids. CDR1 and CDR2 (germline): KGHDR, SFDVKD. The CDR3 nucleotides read TGTGCCACCAGCACCTTTGACAGGGACAATCAGCCCCAGCATTTT. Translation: CATSTFDRDNQPQHF.

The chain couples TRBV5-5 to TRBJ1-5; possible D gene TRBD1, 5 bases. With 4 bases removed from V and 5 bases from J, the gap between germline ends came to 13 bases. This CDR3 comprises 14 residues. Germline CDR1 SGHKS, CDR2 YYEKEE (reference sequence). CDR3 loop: CASSLGGTDQPQHF. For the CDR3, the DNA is TGTGCCAGCAGCCTCGGGGGGACGGATCAGCCCCAGCATTTT.

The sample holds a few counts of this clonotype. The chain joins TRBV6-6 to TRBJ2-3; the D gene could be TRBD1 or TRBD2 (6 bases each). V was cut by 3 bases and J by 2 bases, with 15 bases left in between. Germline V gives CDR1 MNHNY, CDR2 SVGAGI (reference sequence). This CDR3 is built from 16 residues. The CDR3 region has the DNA TGTGCCAGCAGTTATCCGAGGGGGAGGCCCACAGATACGCAGTATTTT. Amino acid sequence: CASSYPRGRPTDTQYF.

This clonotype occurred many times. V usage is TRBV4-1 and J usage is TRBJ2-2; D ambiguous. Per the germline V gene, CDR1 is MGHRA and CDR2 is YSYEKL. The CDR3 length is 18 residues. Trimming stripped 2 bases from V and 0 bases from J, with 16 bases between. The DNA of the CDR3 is TGCGCCAGCAGCCAAATAAATCTCCGAAGCGCGAACACCGGGGAGCTGTTTTTT. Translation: CASSQINLRSANTGELFF.

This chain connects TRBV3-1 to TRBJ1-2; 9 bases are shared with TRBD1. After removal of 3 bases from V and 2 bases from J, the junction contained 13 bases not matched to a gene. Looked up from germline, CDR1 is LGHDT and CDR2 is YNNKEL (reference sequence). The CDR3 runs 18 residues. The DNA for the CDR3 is TGTGCCAGCAGCCAGCATCCGGGACAGGGTAGCCGAAACTATGGCTACACCTTC. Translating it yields CASSQHPGQGSRNYGYTF.

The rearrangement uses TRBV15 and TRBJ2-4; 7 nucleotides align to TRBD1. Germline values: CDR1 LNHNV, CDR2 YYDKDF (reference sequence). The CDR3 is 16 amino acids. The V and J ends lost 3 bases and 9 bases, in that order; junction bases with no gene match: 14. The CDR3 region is CATSSTGTEPWGIQYF. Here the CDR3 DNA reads TGTGCCACCAGCAGTACCGGGACAGAGCCCTGGGGCATTCAGTACTTC.